These 9 T cell receptor beta chains originate from one sample sequenced in a study of T-cell reconstitution after alpha-beta-depleted transplantation in children. Preparation of the TCRbeta library used unique molecular identifiers. MiXCR, run by TCRdb on the PCR reads, gives a single entry per CDR3 protein. The sample holds 210,000 or so distinct CDR3 sequences; approximately 9% are singletons and the top ten take around 6%. The starting material was PBMCs from the stem cell graft donor, obtained from the stem cell graft. These receptors came from a human donor who donated a stem cell graft to a child with acute lymphoblastic leukemia.

The rearrangement links TRBV10-2 to TRBJ1-5; a possible D gene is TRBD1 (6 bases). V lost 0 bases, J lost 4 bases, and 10 bases lay in between. Germline loops: CDR1 WSHSY, CDR2 SAAADI. The CDR3 runs to 15 residues. CDR3 protein: CASSESGGKNQPQHF. CDR3 in DNA: TGCGCCAGCAGTGAGTCAGGGGGAAAGAATCAGCCCCAGCATTTT.

CDR3 amino acids: CASSLDFGDSPLHF. CDR3 nucleotide sequence: TGTGCCAGCAGCTTGGATTTCGGGGATTCACCCCTCCACTTT. The genes are TRBV5-4 and TRBJ1-6; D remains ambiguous. CDR1 is SGHNT, CDR2 YYREEE, per germline (reference sequence). V shed 0 bases and J shed 8 bases, with 9 bases lying between them. The CDR3 extends over 14 amino acids. The whole variable domain, filled in from reference TRBV5-4 and TRBJ1-6, reads ETGVTQSPTHLIKTRGQQVTLRCSSQSGHNTVSWYQQALGQGPQFIFQYYREEENGRGNFPPRFSGLQFPNYSSELNVNALELDDSALYLCASSLDFGDSPLHFGNGTRLTVT.

This clonotype showed up many times. V is TRBV10-3 and J is TRBJ2-3, with D perhaps TRBD2 (6 bases). CDR1 and CDR2 from the germline V gene are ENHRY and SYGVKD. The V end was cut by 5 bases, the J end by 0 bases, with 9 bases between. CDR3 size: 14 residues. The CDR3 DNA reads as TGTGCCATCAGTTCGGGGACTAGCACAGATACGCAGTATTTT. This gives the protein CAISSGTSTDTQYF.

This clonotype was picked up a small number of times. The rearrangement uses TRBV5-1 and TRBJ2-1, with 11 nucleotides matching TRBD1. Unmatched junction bases numbered 6, after V lost 7 bases and J lost 9 bases. CDR3 length equals 13 residues. Germline CDR1 is SGHRS and CDR2 is YFSETQ. The CDR3 is CASGQGADGEQFF. The DNA of the CDR3 is TGCGCCAGCGGACAGGGGGCAGACGGTGAGCAGTTCTTC.

This clonotype has more than one count but fewer than ten. For the CDR3, the DNA is TGTGCCAGCAGTTTTGAACCGAACACCGGGGAGCTGTTTTTT. Protein sequence: CASSFEPNTGELFF. The rearrangement joins TRBV6-5 to TRBJ2-2; unclear D gene. Looked up from germline, CDR1 is MNHEY and CDR2 is SVGAGI. The CDR3 spans 14 residues. V was trimmed by 4 bases and J by 0 bases, leaving 6 bases between them.

This sequence joins TRBV7-2 and TRBJ2-3; D call uncertain. The CDR3 has 15 amino acids. V was pared by 3 bases and J by 1 base, with 11 bases between. Germline loops: CDR1 SGHTA, CDR2 FQGNSA. The CDR3 DNA sequence: TGTGCCAGCAGCTTTCGCCCGCGAGGCACAGATACGCAGTATTTT. This codes for CASSFRPRGTDTQYF. Based on the CDR3 plus reference TRBV7-2 and TRBJ2-3, the full variable domain is GAGVSQSPSNKVTEKGKDVELRCDPISGHTALYWYRQSLGQGLEFLIYFQGNSAPDKSGLPSDRFSAERTGGSVSTLTIQRTQQEDSAVYLCASSFRPRGTDTQYFGPGTRLTVL.

This clonotype was seen more than once but under ten times. The chain combines TRBV11-2 with TRBJ1-1; D not certain. The CDR3 is made up of 12 amino acids. Trimming shortened V by 2 bases and J by 9 bases, and 10 bases separated the two germline ends. Germline values: CDR1 SGHAT, CDR2 FQNNGV. In nucleotides, the CDR3 is TGTGCCAGCAGCTTAAACGGGATGAAAGCTTTCTTT. Protein: CASSLNGMKAFF.

This clonotype came up a few times. The V call is TRBV19, the J call TRBJ1-1, with TRBD1 matching over 7 bases. Germline loops: CDR1 LNHDA, CDR2 SQIVND (reference sequence). J lost 1 base, V lost 5 bases, and 7 bases had no gene match. The CDR3 runs to 15 residues. For the CDR3, the DNA is TGTGCCAGTAGTGCCAGCCGGACAGGGAACACTGAAGCTTTCTTT. Translating gives CASSASRTGNTEAFF.

The chain carries TRBV7-2 and TRBJ1-3; no clear D. The CDR3 is 15 residues long. The V gene's germline CDR1 is SGHTA and CDR2 FQGNSA. With 3 bases removed from V and 3 bases from J, the gap between germline ends came to 12 bases. This CDR3 is CASSLMGGDGNTIYF. The CDR3 bases are TGTGCCAGCAGCTTGATGGGTGGCGATGGAAACACCATATATTTT.